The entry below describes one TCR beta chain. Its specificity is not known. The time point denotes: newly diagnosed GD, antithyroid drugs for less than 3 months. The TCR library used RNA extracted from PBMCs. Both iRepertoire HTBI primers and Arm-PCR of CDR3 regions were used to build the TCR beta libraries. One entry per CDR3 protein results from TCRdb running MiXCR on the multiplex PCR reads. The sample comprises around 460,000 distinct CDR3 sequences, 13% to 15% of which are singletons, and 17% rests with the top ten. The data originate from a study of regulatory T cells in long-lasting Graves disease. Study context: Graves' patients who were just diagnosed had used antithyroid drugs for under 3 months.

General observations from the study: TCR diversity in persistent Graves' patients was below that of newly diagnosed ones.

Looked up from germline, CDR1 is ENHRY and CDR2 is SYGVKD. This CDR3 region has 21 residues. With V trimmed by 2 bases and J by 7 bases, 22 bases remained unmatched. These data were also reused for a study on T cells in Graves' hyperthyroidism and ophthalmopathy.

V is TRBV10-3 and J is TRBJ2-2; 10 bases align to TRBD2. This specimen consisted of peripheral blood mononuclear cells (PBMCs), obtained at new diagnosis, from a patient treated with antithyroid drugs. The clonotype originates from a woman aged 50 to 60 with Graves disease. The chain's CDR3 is CAISEHEGRIHLAGVRGELFF. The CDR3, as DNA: TGTGCCATCAGTGAGCATGAAGGGCGGATCCATCTAGCGGGAGTGCGCGGGGAGCTGTTTTTT.